What follows are 10 T cell receptor beta chains derived from one specimen sequenced in a study of blood T cells in healthy people across ages. Alongside a J-beta primer mix, a sample-barcoded 5' primer served in a second PCR lasting about 7 to 12 cycles. One entry per CDR3 protein, called by TCRdb with MiXCR from the 5' RACE reads. Of about 290,000 distinct CDR3 sequences in the sample, 25% to 30% were seen once. Sample: blood. The receptors originated from a woman aged 70-85 years in good health.

The chain has TRBV11-1 and TRBJ1-6; 7 bases match TRBD1. V shed 5 bases, J shed 8 bases, and the junction held 27 bases outside the gene matches. The V gene's germline CDR1 is SGHAT and CDR2 FQDESV (reference sequence). CDR3 length: 21 amino acids. The DNA of the CDR3 is TGTGCCAGCAGCCATCTCATCCTAGGGGAGACAGGGCGGGTGTTATATTCACCCCTCCACTTT. Encoded protein: CASSHLILGETGRVLYSPLHF.

This clonotype occurred a few times. The rearrangement links TRBV29-1 to TRBJ1-1; 7 nucleotides agree with TRBD1. V trimming: 8 bases; J trimming: 2 bases; junction bases outside the gene matches: 8. This CDR3 comprises 13 residues. Germline loops: CDR1 SQVTM, CDR2 ANQGSEA. The CDR3 spells CSSKQGINTEAFF. The CDR3, as DNA: TGCAGCTCCAAACAGGGGATCAACACTGAAGCTTTCTTT.

The chain is built from TRBV20-1 and TRBJ2-1, with TRBD2 identical over 10 bases. Germline lookup yields CDR1 DFQATT and CDR2 SNEGSKA (reference sequence). The CDR3 is 17 amino acids. V was pared by 2 bases and J by 1 base, with 8 bases of the junction left unmatched. The CDR3 is CSARTLAGAISYNEQFF. Written as DNA, the CDR3 is TGCAGTGCTAGAACTCTAGCGGGAGCGATTTCCTACAATGAGCAGTTCTTC.

The chain combines TRBV5-1 with TRBJ2-5; D remains unclear. The V gene lost 0 bases and the J gene lost 4 bases, with 19 bases spanning the gap. CDR3 size: 17 residues. Germline V gives CDR1 SGHRS, CDR2 YFSETQ. CDR3 in amino acids: CASSLDVVRPVGETQYF. The CDR3 DNA sequence: TGCGCCAGCAGCTTGGATGTAGTGCGTCCGGTCGGAGAGACCCAGTACTTC.

This clonotype occurred a few times. The chain recombines TRBV7-2 with TRBJ1-1; D unresolved. The V end lost 2 bases, the J end lost 4 bases, and 14 bases lay between the germline ends. Germline values: CDR1 SGHTA, CDR2 FQGNSA. The CDR3 has 15 residues. The DNA for the CDR3 is TGTGCCAGCAGCTTATTGTCTTGGGAACCCACTGAAGCTTTCTTT. Its translation: CASSLLSWEPTEAFF.

The rearrangement links TRBV7-2 to TRBJ2-4, with 9 bases that match TRBD1. V was clipped by 6 bases and J by 8 bases; unmatched bases: 11. There are 15 residues in the CDR3. Germline V CDR1 and CDR2: SGHTA, FQGNSA. This CDR3 reads CASRPPGQGVDIQYF. The CDR3 DNA follows: TGTGCCAGCAGGCCTCCGGGACAGGGTGTAGACATTCAGTACTTC.

J is TRBJ1-5 and V is TRBV19, with D perhaps matching TRBD1 (6 bases). V shed 6 bases and J shed 3 bases, with 9 bases lying between them. The V gene's germline CDR1 is LNHDA and CDR2 SQIVND (reference sequence). The CDR3 spans 13 residues. CDR3 sequence: CASSQGNNQPQHF. DNA for the CDR3: TGTGCCAGTAGCCAGGGGAACAATCAGCCCCAGCATTTT.

The genes are TRBV20-1 and TRBJ2-1, with TRBD2 identical over 13 bases. This CDR3 comprises 14 residues. Germline CDR1 reads DFQATT; CDR2 reads SNEGSKA (reference sequence). The J segment lost 10 bases and the V segment lost 1 base, leaving 4 bases of the junction unmatched. The CDR3 spells CSARVLGLAGEQFF. The DNA of the CDR3 is TGCAGTGCTAGAGTTTTGGGACTAGCGGGAGAGCAGTTCTTC.

This clonotype was counted only a few times. The V gene is TRBV27, the J gene TRBJ2-5; D gene unclear. Trimming removed 5 bases from V and 5 bases from J, with 12 bases in between. CDR1 is MNHEY, CDR2 SMNVEV, per germline (reference sequence). This CDR3 contains 13 residues. The DNA for the CDR3 is TGTGCCAGCAGTGTTCGTCGAGGCGAGACCCAGTACTTC. Translating gives CASSVRRGETQYF.

CDR3: CASSPGQKPKTEAFF. In DNA, the CDR3 is TGTGCCAGCTCACCAGGACAGAAACCAAAGACTGAAGCTTTCTTT. V and J are TRBV18 and TRBJ1-1, with D perhaps TRBD1 (6 bases). The CDR3 covers 15 residues. CDR1 is KGHSH, CDR2 LQKENI, per germline. The V gene lost 2 bases and the J gene lost 5 bases, with 15 bases spanning the gap.